This T cell receptor (beta chain) comes out of a study of blood T cell repertoires in COVID-19. The overall study: The United States, Italy and Spain were the sources of the acute and convalescent COVID-19 samples. T cells, B-cell-depleted T cells, or PBMCs supplied cDNA or gDNA.

V was pared by 0 bases and J by 7 bases, with 8 bases of the junction left unmatched. The CDR3 has 16 residues. Germline V gene data show CDR1 as LNHNV and CDR2 as YYDKDF (reference sequence). Study processing details: Estimation of nucleated cell counts was performed using reference gene primer amplification. TCRdb keeps only in-frame clones here, not all; method: immunoSEQ multiplex PCR. The D gene and trimming were derived from the DNA, and the V and J assignments and clone size from that table. The table includes some 200,000 clones, roughly 87% detected once. Material: peripheral blood. This sequence originates from a woman in her thirties or forties with acute or convalescent COVID-19. This sequence joins TRBV15 and TRBJ1-5, with TRBD1 identical over 8 bases. The chain's CDR3 is CATSRDPRTGRQPQHF. CDR3 coding DNA: TGTGCCACCAGCAGAGATCCAAGGACAGGGAGGCAGCCCCAGCATTTT.